These 7 T cell receptor beta chains originate from one sample sequenced in a study of T cells after yellow fever vaccination. Using its own MiXCR run on the 5' RACE reads, TCRdb lists one record per CDR3 protein. This table has about 350,000 distinct CDR3 sequences, approximately 8% appearing once. Sequenced material: PBMCs, taken approximately 47 days after the first yellow fever vaccination. Receptor source: a man aged 18 to 30 who received the YFV17D yellow fever vaccine.

The chain couples TRBV5-5 to TRBJ1-1; TRBD1 might be the D (6 bases). In germline, CDR1 is SGHKS, CDR2 YYEKEE (reference sequence). This CDR3 region has 13 residues. Trimming removed 3 bases from V and 7 bases from J, with 13 bases in between. The CDR3 sequence: CASSSRTDNEAFF. CDR3 sequence (DNA): TGTGCCAGCAGCTCCCGGACAGACAATGAAGCTTTCTTT. Supplemented by reference TRBV5-5 and TRBJ1-1, the full variable domain reads DAGVTQSPTHLIKTRGQQVTLRCSPISGHKSVSWYQQVLGQGPQFIFQYYEKEERGRGNFPDRFSARQFPNYSSELNVNALLLGDSALYLCASSSRTDNEAFFGQGTRLTVV.

This clonotype was observed many times. The DNA for the CDR3 is TGTGCCAGCAGTTACTCGAGGACAGCGGCCTACGAGCAGTACTTC. It translates to CASSYSRTAAYEQYF. The V gene is TRBV6-5, the J gene TRBJ2-7; a possible D gene is TRBD1 (6 bases). V was cut by 0 bases and J by 2 bases, with 11 bases left in between. The germline CDR1 and CDR2 sequences are MNHEY and SVGAGI. The CDR3 has 15 amino acids.

The V and J genes are TRBV20-1 and TRBJ1-5; D is unclear. In germline, CDR1 is DFQATT, CDR2 SNEGSKA (reference sequence). Trimming removed 1 base at V and 7 bases at J, with 14 bases between. This CDR3 spans 14 amino acids. The DNA for the CDR3 is TGCAGTGCTAGAGTCGGAGGGCTGGACCAGCCCCAGCATTTT. The encoded protein is CSARVGGLDQPQHF.

CDR3 region: CASTGQGDQPQHF. The CDR3 DNA reads as TGTGCCAGCACCGGACAGGGAGATCAGCCCCAGCATTTT. The J gene is TRBJ1-5, the V gene TRBV12-3 or TRBV12-4, with 8 bases aligning to TRBD1. V trimming: 7 bases; J trimming: 5 bases; junction bases outside the gene matches: 4. The length of the CDR3 is 13 residues.

The gene calls are TRBV20-1 and TRBJ2-1; 10 bases agree with TRBD2. Germline V gene data show CDR1 as DFQATT and CDR2 as SNEGSKA (reference sequence). The ends lost 5 bases at V and 7 bases at J; junction bases unmatched: 8. This CDR3 region has 14 residues. The CDR3 DNA reads TGCAGTGCTCCAATCCTAGCGGGGGAAAATGAGCAGTTCTTC. Encoded protein: CSAPILAGENEQFF.

This clonotype came up a few times. The chain joins TRBV7-2 to TRBJ2-5; D gene unclear. CDR3 length equals 11 residues. CDR1 SGHTA and CDR2 FQGNSA come from the germline V gene. Trimming took 5 bases from V and 3 from J, leaving 4 bases between them. CDR3 in amino acids: CASSQKETQYF. In nucleotides, the CDR3 is TGTGCCAGCAGCCAAAAAGAGACCCAGTACTTC.

This clonotype was detected only a few times. J is TRBJ2-1 and V is TRBV29-1; a weak D match, TRBD2 (5 bases). Looked up from germline, CDR1 is SQVTM and CDR2 is ANQGSEA. V shed 8 bases and J shed 9 bases, with 17 bases lying between them. The length of the CDR3 is 12 residues. The CDR3 reads CSPRYSASEQFF. For the CDR3, the DNA is TGCAGCCCCCGTTATAGCGCATCTGAGCAGTTCTTC.